These 27 T cell receptor beta chains were sequenced from one sample in a study of human T cells and chemical hapten exposure. Time point: patch test 3, about 24 weeks after DPC sensitization. Treatment specified: therapeutic diphenylcyclopropenone sensitization with weekly scalp DPC. One entry per CDR3 protein results from TCRdb running MiXCR on the RACE reads. The sample consists of under 200,000 distinct CDR3 sequences, roughly a quarter of them appearing once. The source material was whole blood, sampled in connection with sensitization to the hapten diphenylcyclopropenone (DPC). The source of these receptors is a woman aged 18-35 years with alopecia areata. Some clones in this sample may be carry-over from other donors' samples.

The CDR3 region is CASSPLEIDSPLHF. As DNA, the CDR3 is TGTGCCAGCAGCCCCCTAGAGATTGATTCACCCCTCCACTTT. The rearrangement links TRBV5-6 to TRBJ1-6; D uncertain. Germline CDR1 SGHDT, CDR2 YYEEEE. Deletions cut 4 bases from V and 8 bases from J, with 13 bases between. CDR3 length equals 14 residues.

This clonotype has just a few counts. The V call is TRBV7-2, the J call TRBJ2-7; 7 positions match TRBD2. There are 14 residues in the CDR3. Germline trimming cut 1 base from V and 3 bases from J; bases unmatched to any gene: 3. Per germline, CDR1 SGHTA and CDR2 FQGNSA. The CDR3 coding sequence is TGTGCCAGCAGCTTAGAGAGCGGGGACTACGAGCAGTACTTC. This translates into CASSLESGDYEQYF.

The gene calls are TRBV11-1 and TRBJ2-7; no reliable D call. This CDR3 spans 14 amino acids. CDR1 is SGHAT and CDR2 is FQDESV in the germline V gene (reference sequence). Between the trimmed V and J ends, which lost 5 bases and 6 bases, there was a span of 17 bases. The CDR3 spells CASSPPTPPIEQYF. The CDR3 DNA follows: TGTGCCAGCAGCCCCCCCACTCCGCCGATCGAGCAGTACTTC.

This chain uses TRBV4-3 with TRBJ2-3, with 14 bases fitting TRBD2. V lost 3 bases, J lost 1 base, and 3 bases stayed unmatched. The CDR3 consists of 17 residues. Germline CDR1 reads LGHNA; CDR2 reads YSLEER. The CDR3 bases are TGCGCCAGCAGCCAGGGACTAGCGGGGGTCTGCACAGATACGCAGTATTTT. It yields the protein CASSQGLAGVCTDTQYF.

The chain joins TRBV7-2 to TRBJ2-7; D gene uncertain. CDR3 size: 12 residues. Germline CDR1 reads SGHTA; CDR2 reads FQGNSA. Trimming took off 5 bases at V and 3 bases at J, with 8 bases between the two ends. The CDR3 DNA reads as TGTGCCAGCAGCCCACGCCTCTACGAGCAGTACTTC. Translating gives CASSPRLYEQYF.

This clonotype was seen only a few times. V and J are TRBV6-2 or TRBV6-3 and TRBJ1-1; TRBD1 is a possible D gene (5 bases). Germline CDR1 is MNHEY and CDR2 is SVGEGT. Trimming removed 9 bases at V and 1 base at J, with 9 bases between. The CDR3 sequence is 12 residues long. Here the CDR3 reads CASKTENTEAFF. For the CDR3, the DNA is TGTGCCAGTAAGACAGAGAACACTGAAGCTTTCTTT.

The chain combines TRBV20-1 with TRBJ1-2, with D uncertain. Germline CDR1 reads DFQATT; CDR2 reads SNEGSKA (reference sequence). V lost 0 bases and J 5 bases, leaving 19 bases between the germline ends. The CDR3 sequence is 16 residues long. Written as DNA, the CDR3 is TGCAGTGCTAGAGATCCTGGCAAAGGAGGACCTTATGGCTACACCTTC. Protein product: CSARDPGKGGPYGYTF.

The V and J genes are TRBV6-2 or TRBV6-3 and TRBJ2-1; 9 positions agree with TRBD2. The CDR3 covers 15 residues. CDR1 is MNHEY, CDR2 SVGEGT, per germline. Trimming took 2 bases from V and 4 from J; bases not matched to a gene: 3. The CDR3 loop is CASSYRTSVYNEQFF. The CDR3, as DNA: TGTGCCAGCAGTTACAGGACTAGCGTTTACAATGAGCAGTTCTTC.

This chain uses TRBV7-9 with TRBJ2-3, with 10 bases that match TRBD1. The CDR3 spans 15 residues. V lost 5 bases to trimming and J lost 6 bases; unmatched junction nucleotides: 8. The V gene's germline CDR1 is SEHNR and CDR2 FQNEAQ (reference sequence). This CDR3 is CASSPPGQGLDTQYF. CDR3 nucleotide sequence: TGTGCCAGCAGCCCTCCGGGACAGGGGTTGGATACGCAGTATTTT.

The chain joins TRBV29-1 to TRBJ1-3, with TRBD1 as a possible D gene (6 bases). Germline V gives CDR1 SQVTM, CDR2 ANQGSEA. CDR3 length: 13 residues. Trimming took off 8 bases at V and 7 bases at J, with 18 bases between the two ends. The CDR3 loop is CSKDRSDSNTIYF. DNA of the CDR3: TGCAGCAAAGACAGGTCCGACTCGAACACCATATATTTT.

The V call is TRBV7-9, the J call TRBJ2-7, with D possibly matching TRBD1 (6 bases). The CDR3 has 14 amino acids. In germline, CDR1 is SEHNR, CDR2 FQNEAQ (reference sequence). Trimming took 9 bases from V and 3 from J, leaving 18 bases between them. CDR3 amino acids: CASSRAGDLYEQYF. CDR3 sequence (DNA): TGTGCCAGTTCCCGCGCAGGGGACCTCTACGAGCAGTACTTC.

The chain combines TRBV20-1 with TRBJ2-7, with D tentatively TRBD1 or TRBD2 (6 bases each). The CDR3 runs to 12 residues. Germline V CDR1 and CDR2: DFQATT, SNEGSKA (reference sequence). The V end was cut by 6 bases, the J end by 1 base, with 10 bases between. The CDR3: CSARRGSYEQYF. In nucleotides, the CDR3 is TGCAGTGCCCGGAGGGGGTCCTACGAGCAGTACTTC.

This clonotype came up a few times. This chain uses TRBV4-2 with TRBJ2-7, with D maybe TRBD2 (5 bases). The ends were cut back, 0 bases at V and 9 bases at J, with 9 bases in the middle. Germline loops: CDR1 LGHNA, CDR2 YNFKEQ. The CDR3 runs to 12 residues. CDR3 in amino acids: CASSQERAGQYF. CDR3 DNA: TGTGCCAGCAGCCAAGAGCGGGCGGGGCAGTACTTC.

This clonotype has just a few counts. The J gene is TRBJ2-3, the V gene TRBV15; 7 bases match TRBD1. This CDR3 comprises 15 residues. Germline CDR1 and CDR2: LNHNV and YYDKDF (reference sequence). Trimming at V came to 1 base and at J to 4 bases, leaving 5 bases not matched to a gene. The CDR3 coding sequence is TGTGCCACCAGCAGAGCCCGGGACAGCTCAGATACGCAGTATTTT. Its translation is CATSRARDSSDTQYF.

This clonotype was seen only a few times. The V gene is TRBV20-1, the J gene TRBJ1-5; D is uncertain. The ends were cut back, 2 bases at V and 1 base at J, with 9 bases in the middle. CDR1 and CDR2 from the germline V gene are DFQATT and SNEGSKA (reference sequence). The CDR3 totals 14 residues. CDR3 residues: CSARSSESNQPQHF. The CDR3 DNA reads TGCAGTGCTAGATCCAGTGAAAGCAATCAGCCCCAGCATTTT.

The chain has TRBV2 and TRBJ1-2; no definite D call. This CDR3 has 13 residues. Germline CDR1 SNHLY, CDR2 FYNNEI. The V end lost 3 bases, the J end lost 2 bases, and 7 bases lay between the germline ends. This chain's CDR3 is CASSEFGNYGYTF. CDR3 DNA: TGTGCCAGCAGTGAGTTTGGGAACTATGGCTACACCTTC.

This rearrangement joins TRBV29-1 to TRBJ1-2; possible D gene TRBD1, 5 bases. CDR1 and CDR2 from the germline V gene are SQVTM and ANQGSEA. The CDR3 contains 12 residues. The germline V and J ends were trimmed by 2 bases and 8 bases, with 12 bases remaining between them. In nucleotides, the CDR3 is TGCAGCGTTGAATGGGGGAGCAGCGGCTACACCTTC. This sequence encodes CSVEWGSSGYTF. The full variable domain, with the rest looked up from reference TRBV29-1 and TRBJ1-2, is SAVISQKPSRDICQRGTSLTIQCQVDSQVTMMFWYRQQPGQSLTLIATANQGSEATYESGFVIDKFPISRPNLTFSTLTVSNMSPEDSSIYLCSVEWGSSGYTFGSGTRLTVV.

This clonotype has more than one count but fewer than ten. The chain joins TRBV6-2 or TRBV6-3 to TRBJ2-7, with 10 nucleotides matching TRBD2. The CDR3 spans 14 residues. V lost 5 bases, J lost 3 bases, and 4 bases stayed unmatched. Germline CDR1 is MNHEY and CDR2 is SVGEGT. Written as DNA, the CDR3 is TGTGCCAGCAGTGCGGGACTAGCGAACTACGAGCAGTACTTC. As protein: CASSAGLANYEQYF.

This sequence joins TRBV5-1 and TRBJ2-7; 8 nucleotides line up with TRBD1. Germline lookup yields CDR1 SGHRS and CDR2 YFSETQ. CDR3 size: 15 residues. J was trimmed by 1 base and V by 4 bases; bases with no gene match: 7. The CDR3 sequence: CASSADRVGSYEQYF. CDR3 sequence (DNA): TGCGCCAGCAGCGCGGACAGGGTAGGGTCCTACGAGCAGTACTTC.

The J gene is TRBJ1-3, the V gene TRBV2, with a weak D call TRBD1 (5 bases). Trimming removed 7 bases from V and 0 bases from J, with 13 bases in between. CDR1 SNHLY and CDR2 FYNNEI come from the germline V gene. The CDR3 loop spans 15 amino acids. This CDR3 reads CASKVGESSGNTIYF. CDR3 in DNA: TGTGCCAGCAAAGTGGGGGAGAGCTCTGGAAACACCATATATTTT.

This clonotype was seen only a few times. This rearrangement joins TRBV14 to TRBJ1-1; no clear D. The germline V gene encodes CDR1 SGHDN and CDR2 FVKESK. Trimming took 0 bases from V and 0 from J, leaving 8 bases between them. The CDR3 sequence is 15 residues long. CDR3 amino acids: CASSQEPGMNTEAFF. The CDR3 DNA sequence: TGTGCCAGCAGCCAAGAACCAGGCATGAACACTGAAGCTTTCTTT.

The chain carries TRBV6-2 or TRBV6-3 and TRBJ1-2; 9 bases align to TRBD1. The CDR3 contains 13 residues. Germline CDR1 and CDR2: MNHEY and SVGEGT. Trimming removed 8 bases from V and 6 bases from J; junction bases left unmatched: 7. The CDR3 here is CASCWTGVDGYTF. CDR3 DNA sequence: TGTGCCAGCTGCTGGACAGGGGTCGATGGCTACACCTTC.

This clonotype was picked up a small number of times. The genes are TRBV20-1 and TRBJ2-3; no clear D gene. The CDR3 is 16 residues long. The V end was cut by 5 bases, the J end by 0 bases, with 18 bases between. Per the germline V gene, CDR1 is DFQATT and CDR2 is SNEGSKA (reference sequence). This CDR3 reads CSALNYVPLSTDTQYF. The CDR3 bases are TGCAGTGCTCTAAACTATGTACCCCTTAGCACAGATACGCAGTATTTT.

V and J are TRBV5-6 and TRBJ1-1, with D possibly being TRBD1 (5 bases). V lost 2 bases and J 2 bases, leaving 22 bases between the germline ends. CDR3 size: 18 residues. Germline CDR1 is SGHDT and CDR2 is YYEEEE. The CDR3 nucleotides are TGTGCCAGCAGCTTTAAGCGGGGCAGATCCCCGGCAAACACTGAAGCTTTCTTT. It codes for CASSFKRGRSPANTEAFF.

The chain is built from TRBV20-1 and TRBJ1-5, with 12 bases aligning to TRBD1. V was pared by 6 bases and J by 6 bases, with 12 bases of the junction left unmatched. There are 16 residues in the CDR3. In germline, CDR1 is DFQATT, CDR2 SNEGSKA (reference sequence). CDR3 sequence reads: CSATPGTGGVFQPQHF. CDR3 coding DNA: TGCAGTGCCACTCCCGGGACAGGGGGCGTGTTTCAGCCCCAGCATTTT.

CDR3 nucleotides: TGTGCCAGCAGCTCCAGGCGGGGACGAGGGGAGACCCAGTACTTC. It specifies CASSSRRGRGETQYF. The chain is built from TRBV7-9 and TRBJ2-5, with a tentative D call TRBD2 (6 bases). The CDR3 is 15 residues long. With 4 bases removed from V and 5 bases from J, the gap between germline ends came to 17 bases. CDR1 is SEHNR and CDR2 is FQNEAQ in the germline V gene (reference sequence).

This rearrangement joins TRBV21-1 to TRBJ2-1; the D call TRBD2 from the table was never checked on the DNA. TRBV21-1 is designated a pseudogene. This CDR3 region has 17 residues. The CDR3 DNA reads as TGTGCCAGCAGCAAAAGCCCAAGCGGGGGGGCCTACAATGAGCAGTTCTTC. Protein sequence: CASSKSPSGGAYNEQFF.